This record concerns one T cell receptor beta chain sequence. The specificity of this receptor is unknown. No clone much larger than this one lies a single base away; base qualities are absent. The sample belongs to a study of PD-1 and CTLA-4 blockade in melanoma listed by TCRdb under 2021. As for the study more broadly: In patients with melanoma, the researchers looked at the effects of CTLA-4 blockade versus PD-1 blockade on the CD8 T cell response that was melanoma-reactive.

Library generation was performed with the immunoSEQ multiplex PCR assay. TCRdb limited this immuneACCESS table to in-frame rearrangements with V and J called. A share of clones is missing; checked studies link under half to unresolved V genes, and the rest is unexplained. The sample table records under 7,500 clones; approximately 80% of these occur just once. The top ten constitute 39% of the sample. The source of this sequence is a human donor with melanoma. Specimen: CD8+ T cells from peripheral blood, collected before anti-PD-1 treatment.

At the DNA level, the sequence is TGTGCCAGCACCGCGAGGCCACCCCTCCACTTT. This is translated as CASTARPPLHF. The chain links TRBV6-5 with TRBJ1-6; the D gene cannot be resolved reliably. The germline V gene supplies CDR1 MNHEY and CDR2 SVGAGI. The germline ends are 9 bases apart after V is trimmed by 7 bases and J by 11 bases. The CDR3 runs 11 residues from the cysteine to the phenylalanine. The read is trimmed to its CDR3 DNA, 33 bases read in frame from base 1.